Listed below are T cell receptor beta chains from one sample, sequenced in a study of blood T cell repertoires in COVID-19. This table comes from immunoSEQ multiplex PCR, and its TCRdb copy is limited to in-frame clones, with some not included. The repertoire holds approximately 89,000 clones, 81% seen once, with 13% in the top ten. Source material: peripheral blood. The receptors shown here come from a human donor in a cohort sampled during active COVID-19. Each CDR3 is given with its conserved first and last residue. D genes are given only for firm matches. Some rows have no size entry. The others give once, few or many, or a class for an expanded clone.

j_gene: TRBJ1-1; abundance: NA; v_gene: TRBV12-3/TRBV12-4; d_gene: NA; CDR3aa: CASRSDTFTEAFF; CDR3nt: TGTGCCAGCAGGTCAGACACTTTCACTGAAGCTTTCTTT
j_gene: TRBJ1-2; abundance: once; v_gene: TRBV6-2/TRBV6-3; d_gene: NA; CDR3aa: CASSYTSIGGDYTF; CDR3nt: TGTGCCAGCAGTTACACGTCTATTGGTGGTGACTACACCTTC
j_gene: TRBJ2-5; abundance: NA; v_gene: TRBV5-4; d_gene: TRBD2; CDR3aa: CASSMSGGRKETQYF; CDR3nt: TGTGCCAGCAGCATGAGCGGGGGGCGGAAAGAGACCCAGTACTTC
j_gene: TRBJ2-7; abundance: NA; v_gene: TRBV2; d_gene: NA; CDR3aa: CASSEQGWPYEQYF; CDR3nt: TGTGCCAGCAGTGAACAGGGGTGGCCCTACGAGCAGTACTTC
j_gene: TRBJ1-2; abundance: NA; v_gene: TRBV28; d_gene: TRBD1; CDR3aa: CASSLTGEGYTF; CDR3nt: TGTGCCAGCAGTTTAACAGGGGAAGGCTACACCTTC
j_gene: TRBJ2-7; abundance: few; v_gene: TRBV6-2/TRBV6-3; d_gene: NA; CDR3aa: CASSWDSYEQYF; CDR3nt: TGTGCCAGCAGTTGGGACTCTTACGAGCAGTACTTC
j_gene: TRBJ1-3; abundance: NA; v_gene: TRBV11-2; d_gene: NA; CDR3aa: CASSSRVLSSGNTIYF; CDR3nt: TGTGCCAGCAGCTCCCGGGTCCTGAGCTCTGGAAACACCATATATTTT
j_gene: TRBJ2-5; abundance: NA; v_gene: TRBV6-5; d_gene: TRBD1; CDR3aa: CASSYRGGSYQETQYF; CDR3nt: TGTGCCAGCAGTTACCGAGGGGGCTCGTACCAAGAGACCCAGTACTTC
j_gene: TRBJ2-2; abundance: NA; v_gene: TRBV30; d_gene: NA; CDR3aa: CAWSDGYYTGELFF; CDR3nt: TGTGCCTGGAGCGACGGGTACTACACCGGGGAGCTGTTTTTT
j_gene: TRBJ1-4; abundance: NA; v_gene: TRBV24-1; d_gene: TRBD1; CDR3aa: CATSDFSGTGEKLFF; CDR3nt: TGTGCCACCAGTGATTTTTCCGGGACAGGCGAAAAACTGTTTTTT
j_gene: TRBJ1-1; abundance: NA; v_gene: TRBV18; d_gene: TRBD1; CDR3aa: CASSPDRARTMNTEAFF; CDR3nt: TGTGCCAGCTCACCCGACAGGGCCAGAACGATGAACACTGAAGCTTTCTTT
j_gene: TRBJ2-1; abundance: NA; v_gene: TRBV14; d_gene: TRBD2; CDR3aa: CASSQDGAGGPYNEQFF; CDR3nt: TGTGCCAGCAGCCAAGACGGTGCGGGGGGGCCCTACAATGAGCAGTTCTTC
j_gene: TRBJ1-5; abundance: NA; v_gene: TRBV6-5; d_gene: NA; CDR3aa: CASTSDLWGQPQHF; CDR3nt: TGTGCCAGCACCTCGGACCTCTGGGGCCAGCCCCAGCATTTT
j_gene: TRBJ2-1; abundance: NA; v_gene: TRBV5-4; d_gene: TRBD2; CDR3aa: CASSLRGGLRNEQFF; CDR3nt: TGTGCCAGCAGCTTGCGGGGGGGCCTCAGGAATGAGCAGTTCTTC
j_gene: TRBJ2-5; abundance: NA; v_gene: TRBV27; d_gene: TRBD1; CDR3aa: CASSRTGLETQYF; CDR3nt: TGTGCCAGCAGCAGGACAGGGCTGGAGACCCAGTACTTC
j_gene: TRBJ2-2; abundance: NA; v_gene: TRBV5-1; d_gene: NA; CDR3aa: CASSLAQANTGELFF; CDR3nt: TGCGCCAGCAGCTTGGCACAGGCGAACACCGGGGAGCTGTTTTTT
j_gene: TRBJ2-7; abundance: NA; v_gene: TRBV11-3; d_gene: TRBD2; CDR3aa: CASRFRGRGEYYEQYF; CDR3nt: TGTGCCAGCAGGTTCCGGGGGAGGGGTGAATACTACGAGCAGTACTTC
j_gene: TRBJ2-7; abundance: NA; v_gene: TRBV5-1; d_gene: TRBD2; CDR3aa: CASSLVVAGVEQYF; CDR3nt: TGCGCCAGCAGCTTGGTGGTAGCGGGGGTTGAGCAGTACTTC
j_gene: TRBJ2-7; abundance: NA; v_gene: TRBV6-5; d_gene: NA; CDR3aa: CASSSSQGHEQYF; CDR3nt: TGTGCCAGCAGTTCTAGCCAGGGGCACGAGCAGTACTTC
j_gene: TRBJ2-7; abundance: NA; v_gene: TRBV18; d_gene: NA; CDR3aa: CASSPSRTYSSYEQYF; CDR3nt: TGTGCCAGCTCACCTTCCCGGACTTATAGCTCCTACGAGCAGTACTTC
j_gene: TRBJ1-2; abundance: NA; v_gene: TRBV9; d_gene: TRBD1; CDR3aa: CASSPGTGNYGYTF; CDR3nt: TGTGCCAGCAGCCCAGGGACAGGGAACTATGGCTACACCTTC
j_gene: TRBJ2-2; abundance: once; v_gene: TRBV25-1; d_gene: NA; CDR3aa: CASSGIAGELFF; CDR3nt: TGTGCCAGCAGTGGAATCGCGGGGGAGCTGTTTTTT
j_gene: TRBJ2-1; abundance: NA; v_gene: TRBV7-3; d_gene: NA; CDR3aa: CASSIGLSSLYNEQFF; CDR3nt: TGTGCCAGCAGCATCGGACTCAGCTCCCTCTACAATGAGCAGTTCTTC
j_gene: TRBJ2-3; abundance: NA; v_gene: TRBV3-1/TRBV3-2; d_gene: TRBD2; CDR3aa: CASSPASGFTDTQYF; CDR3nt: TGTGCCAGCAGCCCCGCTAGCGGTTTCACAGATACGCAGTATTTT
j_gene: TRBJ1-5; abundance: NA; v_gene: TRBV7-2; d_gene: NA; CDR3aa: CASSPGVGQPQHF; CDR3nt: TGTGCCAGCAGCCCCGGGGTTGGGCAGCCCCAGCATTTT
j_gene: TRBJ2-3; abundance: NA; v_gene: TRBV9; d_gene: TRBD1; CDR3aa: CASTRGQGSTDTQYF; CDR3nt: TGTGCCAGCACCCGAGGACAGGGGAGCACAGATACGCAGTATTTT
j_gene: TRBJ1-2; abundance: NA; v_gene: TRBV6-4; d_gene: TRBD1; CDR3aa: CASSARTGVPYGYTF; CDR3nt: TGTGCCAGCAGTGCCAGGACAGGGGTCCCCTATGGCTACACCTTC
j_gene: TRBJ2-1; abundance: NA; v_gene: TRBV7-3; d_gene: TRBD2; CDR3aa: CASSKGLAGYNEQFF; CDR3nt: TGTGCCAGCAGCAAAGGGCTAGCGGGTTACAATGAGCAGTTCTTC
j_gene: TRBJ1-5; abundance: NA; v_gene: TRBV6-5; d_gene: TRBD1; CDR3aa: CASSYSGTGQYQPQHF; CDR3nt: TGTGCCAGCAGTTACTCAGGGACAGGGCAGTATCAGCCCCAGCATTTT
j_gene: TRBJ2-2; abundance: NA; v_gene: TRBV10-1; d_gene: NA; CDR3aa: CASSRAFAGELFF; CDR3nt: TGCGCCAGCAGCCGAGCTTTCGCCGGGGAGCTGTTTTTT
j_gene: TRBJ2-2; abundance: NA; v_gene: TRBV28; d_gene: TRBD1; CDR3aa: CASTRRRTGSYTGELFF; CDR3nt: TGTGCCAGCACTCGGCGCCGGACAGGGTCATACACCGGGGAGCTGTTTTTT
j_gene: TRBJ1-2; abundance: NA; v_gene: TRBV7-9; d_gene: NA; CDR3aa: CASSFARGKSGYGYTF; CDR3nt: TGTGCCAGCAGCTTCGCCAGAGGGAAGAGTGGCTATGGCTACACCTTC
j_gene: TRBJ2-2; abundance: NA; v_gene: TRBV27; d_gene: NA; CDR3aa: CASSSRLETGELFF; CDR3nt: TGTGCCAGCAGTTCGCGTCTTGAAACCGGGGAGCTGTTTTTT
j_gene: TRBJ2-5; abundance: NA; v_gene: TRBV15; d_gene: NA; CDR3aa: CATSSPRIAVWETQYF; CDR3nt: TGTGCCACCAGCAGCCCTAGGATAGCTGTTTGGGAGACCCAGTACTTC
j_gene: TRBJ1-6; abundance: NA; v_gene: TRBV6-5; d_gene: NA; CDR3aa: CASSYSWRENSPLHF; CDR3nt: TGTGCCAGCAGTTACTCTTGGCGGGAAAATTCACCCCTCCACTTT